This entry lists 4 T cell receptor beta chains sequenced from one sample in a study of CD8 T cells in ankylosing spondylitis. Each CDR3 protein is one row after TCRdb ran MiXCR on the 5' RACE reads. The sample yields 230,000 or so distinct CDR3 sequences, roughly a quarter seen once. Sequencing was done on a sample of blood, either unsorted or a sorted T cell fraction (not recorded which). The receptors stem from a male donor with ankylosing spondylitis or in good health (not recorded which).

V usage is TRBV12-3 or TRBV12-4 and J usage is TRBJ2-3; either TRBD1 or TRBD2 may fit D (5 bases each). V was cut by 5 bases and J by 6 bases, with 18 bases left in between. The CDR3 loop spans 15 amino acids. The CDR3 is CASSPSVLAGDTQYF. CDR3 coding DNA: TGTGCCAGCAGTCCGAGTGTGCTAGCAGGGGATACGCAGTATTTT.

This sequence joins TRBV25-1 and TRBJ2-7, with 8 nucleotides matching TRBD2. Germline V CDR1 and CDR2: MGHDK, SYGVNS. The CDR3 has 14 residues. Trimming cost V 5 bases and J 2 bases; bases outside gene matches: 5. This CDR3 is CASSPGGGTYEQYF. Here the CDR3 DNA reads TGTGCCAGCAGTCCCGGGGGGGGGACCTACGAGCAGTACTTC.

This clonotype was counted only a few times. The chain links TRBV5-1 to TRBJ2-3; the D gene is possibly TRBD2 (5 bases). Germline assignment: CDR1 SGHRS and CDR2 YFSETQ. V lost 5 bases to trimming and J lost 6 bases, with 10 bases between them. The CDR3 extends over 12 amino acids. CDR3 in amino acids: CASSREGDTQYF. CDR3 DNA sequence: TGCGCCAGCAGTCGGGAAGGGGATACGCAGTATTTT.

This clonotype was found once. The chain recombines TRBV20-1 with TRBJ2-1, with TRBD2 matching over 16 bases. This CDR3 spans 17 amino acids. V dropped 0 bases and J dropped 9; count of bases not matched to a gene: 8. Per the germline V gene, CDR1 is DFQATT and CDR2 is SNEGSKA (reference sequence). The CDR3 spells CSARDPHGTSGGVEQFF. The CDR3 DNA sequence: TGCAGTGCTAGAGACCCCCACGGGACTAGCGGGGGGGTTGAGCAGTTCTTC.